These T cell receptor beta chains were read from a single sample in a study of T cells in Graves' hyperthyroidism and ophthalmopathy. In TCRdb, the multiplex PCR reads were re-called with MiXCR into one record per CDR3 protein. The repertoire has over 350,000 distinct CDR3 sequences, about 14% of them found once; the top ten carry roughly an eighth. Input material: blood. The receptors stem from a man younger than 35 with Graves' ophthalmopathy. The CDR3 runs from the conserved cysteine through the conserved F or W. D genes are given only for firm matches. Expanded clones get a size class; other rows say once, few or many, or leave the size out.

>many|TRBJ1-5|-|TRBV2
CASEGRGDQPQHF
TGTGCCAGCGAAGGAAGGGGAGATCAGCCCCAGCATTTT
>many|TRBJ2-7|TRBD2|TRBV6-1
CASSWPEAGAPYEQYF
TGTGCCAGCAGCTGGCCCGAAGCGGGAGCCCCCTACGAGCAGTACTTC
>-|TRBJ2-7|-|TRBV5-6
CASRRRGQSYEQYF
TGTGCCAGCAGGAGGAGGGGACAGTCCTACGAGCAGTACTTC
>many|TRBJ2-7|TRBD2|TRBV11-2
CASSLPSGRPEQYF
TGTGCCAGCAGCTTACCTAGCGGGAGGCCGGAGCAGTACTTC
>many|TRBJ2-5|TRBD1|TRBV3-1
CASSLETGAIGTQYF
TGTGCCAGCAGCCTGGAGACAGGGGCCATTGGGACCCAGTACTTC
>-|TRBJ2-1|TRBD2|TRBV24-1
CATSDPGLAGYSEQFF
TGTGCCACCAGTGACCCGGGACTAGCGGGTTATAGTGAGCAGTTCTTC
>-|TRBJ2-1|-|TRBV6-1
CASSEAGESYEQFF
TGTGCCAGCAGTGAAGCGGGGGAGTCCTACGAGCAGTTCTTC
>-|TRBJ2-7|TRBD2|TRBV20-1
CSAGPAGGSHEQYF
TGCAGTGCGGGCCCAGCGGGAGGGTCCCACGAGCAGTACTTC
>few|TRBJ2-1|-|TRBV7-9
CASSLVARAGPITYNEQFF
TGTGCCAGCAGCTTAGTAGCGCGGGCGGGACCTATAACCTACAATGAGCAGTTCTTC
>many|TRBJ1-2|-|TRBV5-1
CASSPRGGNYGYTF
TGCGCCAGCAGCCCCCGGGGAGGCAACTATGGCTACACCTTC
>few|TRBJ2-3|-|TRBV11-2
CASSLGTPDTDTQYF
TGTGCCAGCAGCTTAGGGACTCCTGACACAGATACGCAGTATTTT
>many|TRBJ2-5|-|TRBV11-2
CASSLEVRYPVPETQYF
TGTGCCAGCAGCTTAGAGGTCAGGTACCCCGTCCCCGAGACCCAGTACTTC
>many|TRBJ1-1|-|TRBV9
CASSPQGAANTEAFF
TGTGCCAGCAGCCCCCAAGGGGCCGCGAACACTGAAGCTTTCTTT
>many|TRBJ1-2|-|TRBV14
CASSQAPGSAYGYTF
TGTGCCAGCAGCCAAGCCCCAGGGTCAGCTTATGGCTACACCTTC
>many|TRBJ2-7|-|TRBV30
CAWSKLGEKREQYF
TGTGCCTGGAGTAAGCTCGGGGAAAAAAGGGAGCAGTACTTC
>many|TRBJ2-7|-|TRBV27
CASSRGPQSHEQYF
TGTGCCAGCAGTCGCGGCCCACAGTCCCACGAGCAGTACTTC
>-|TRBJ2-7|-|TRBV7-9
CASSLTGRNEQYF
TGTGCCAGCAGCTTGACAGGGAGGAACGAGCAGTACTTC
>once|TRBJ1-3|-|TRBV28
CATSTYRAGNTIYF
TGTGCCACCTCTACCTACAGGGCTGGAAACACCATATATTTT
>many|TRBJ2-7|-|TRBV11-2
CASSLVGYEQYF
TGTGCCAGCAGCTTAGTAGGTTACGAGCAGTACTTC
>-|TRBJ1-1|-|TRBV5-4
CASSSRPNTEAFF
TGTGCCAGCAGCTCAAGACCCAACACTGAAGCTTTCTTT
>-|TRBJ1-2|-|TRBV5-5
CASSPLRDTLYGYTF
TGTGCCAGCAGCCCCCTCCGGGACACCCTCTATGGCTACACCTTC
>many|TRBJ1-2|TRBD1|TRBV20-1
CSARPDRDIGYTF
TGCAGTGCTAGACCGGACAGGGATATTGGCTACACCTTC
>-|TRBJ2-4|-|TRBV12-3/TRBV12-4
CATISLPKNIQYF
TGTGCCACAATAAGTTTGCCCAAAAACATTCAGTACTTC
>many|TRBJ1-1|-|TRBV13
CASRISALENQAFF
TGTGCCAGCAGGATATCAGCCTTGGAAAACCAAGCTTTCTTT
>few|TRBJ1-1|-|TRBV13
CASSLGVRMNTEAFF
TGTGCCAGCAGCTTAGGAGTACGAATGAACACTGAAGCTTTCTTT
>many|TRBJ2-2|TRBD1|TRBV7-3
CASASGTGTAGELFF
TGTGCCAGCGCTTCCGGGACAGGGACGGCCGGGGAGCTGTTTTTT
>few|TRBJ2-1|-|TRBV5-1
CASSPAAADNEQFF
TGCGCCAGCAGCCCGGCGGCGGCAGACAATGAGCAGTTCTTC
>many|TRBJ2-5|-|TRBV14
CASSQDYRAYQETQYF
TGTGCCAGCAGCCAAGATTACAGGGCGTACCAAGAGACCCAGTACTTC
>-|TRBJ1-1|TRBD1|TRBV7-9
CASSSGTGTRGTEAFF
TGTGCCAGCAGCTCTGGGACAGGGACACGAGGGACTGAAGCTTTCTTT
>many|TRBJ2-1|TRBD2|TRBV7-8
CASSLAFGREGYNEQFF
TGTGCCAGCAGCTTAGCGTTCGGTCGGGAGGGTTACAATGAGCAGTTCTTC
>many|TRBJ1-1|-|TRBV6-1
CASSERRQHEAFF
TGTGCCAGCAGTGAAAGGAGGCAGCATGAAGCTTTCTTT
>-|TRBJ2-3|-|TRBV25-1
CASSGRITDTQYF
TGTGCCAGCAGCGGACGGATCACAGATACGCAGTATTTT
>-|TRBJ1-1|-|TRBV12-5
CASGPPQAGTEAFF
TGTGCTAGTGGCCCGCCCCAGGCCGGCACTGAAGCTTTCTTT
>few|TRBJ1-6|-|TRBV25-1
CASTNRDDSPLHF
TGTGCCAGCACCAACAGGGATGATTCACCCCTCCACTTT
>-|TRBJ2-1|TRBD2|TRBV12-3/TRBV12-4
CASSSGLASYNEQFF
TGTGCCAGCAGTTCGGGACTAGCGAGTTACAATGAGCAGTTCTTC
>many|TRBJ1-4|-|TRBV18
CASSPKTREKLFF
TGTGCCAGCTCACCTAAGACTCGGGAAAAACTGTTTTTT
>-|TRBJ2-2|-|TRBV12-3/TRBV12-4
CASSVGPSAGELFF
TGTGCCAGCAGCGTGGGACCGTCAGCCGGGGAGCTGTTTTTT
>few|TRBJ2-7|-|TRBV19
CASSIQRADYEQYF
TGTGCCAGTAGTATACAAAGGGCAGACTACGAGCAGTACTTC
>-|TRBJ2-5|-|TRBV4-2
CASSQVVAGAGIETQYF
TGTGCCAGCAGCCAAGTCGTGGCGGGGGCCGGTATAGAGACCCAGTACTTC
>many|TRBJ1-1|TRBD1|TRBV15
CATYRSRGLAEAFF
TGTGCCACCTATCGGAGCAGGGGGCTCGCTGAAGCTTTCTTT
>-|TRBJ1-5|-|TRBV6-6
CASSYSDPGQPQHF
TGTGCCAGCAGTTACTCGGACCCGGGGCAGCCCCAGCATTTT
>many|TRBJ2-5|TRBD1|TRBV6-6
CASSYGTGRETQYF
TGTGCCAGCAGTTACGGGACAGGGAGGGAGACCCAGTACTTC
>many|TRBJ2-3|-|TRBV5-1
CASSLDSQNTDTQYF
TGCGCCAGCAGCTTGGATTCTCAGAACACAGATACGCAGTATTTT
>many|TRBJ2-2|TRBD2|TRBV2
CASTRLAGGWDTGELFF
TGTGCCAGCACCCGACTAGCGGGAGGGTGGGACACCGGGGAGCTGTTTTTT
>-|TRBJ1-6|-|TRBV2
CASSAAGVRSPLHF
TGTGCCAGCAGTGCGGCGGGGGTGAGGTCACCCCTCCACTTT
>few|TRBJ2-5|-|TRBV5-4
CASSANFVQETQYF
TGTGCCAGCAGCGCCAACTTCGTACAAGAGACCCAGTACTTC
>few|TRBJ1-4|-|TRBV20-1
CSAMGRGEKLFF
TGCAGTGCTATGGGGCGCGGTGAAAAACTGTTTTTT
>many|TRBJ2-3|-|TRBV10-3
CAISESQLGLGHTDTQYF
TGTGCCATCAGTGAGTCTCAGCTGGGGTTGGGGCACACAGATACGCAGTATTTT
>many|TRBJ1-1|TRBD1|TRBV10-1
CASSEAGGNTEAFF
TGCGCCAGCAGTGAGGCAGGGGGGAACACTGAAGCTTTCTTT
>-|TRBJ1-2|TRBD1|TRBV20-1
CSARLRDRGFYGYTF
TGCAGTGCTAGGTTGAGGGACAGGGGGTTTTATGGCTACACCTTC
>-|TRBJ2-7|-|TRBV5-1
CASSFDPTYEQYF
TGCGCCAGCAGCTTTGACCCCACCTACGAGCAGTACTTC
>many|TRBJ2-1|-|TRBV2
CASIEGKGGGEQFF
TGTGCCAGCATCGAAGGGAAGGGTGGCGGTGAGCAGTTCTTC
>many|TRBJ2-5|-|TRBV6-1
CASVPVSREIGETQYF
TGTGCCAGCGTACCGGTTAGCAGGGAGATCGGGGAGACCCAGTACTTC
>few|TRBJ1-4|-|TRBV11-1
CASSPAMGGLNEKLFF
TGTGCCAGCAGCCCGGCGATGGGGGGCCTAAATGAAAAACTGTTTTTT
>-|TRBJ2-3|-|TRBV4-2
CASSRWPRHRTGDTQYF
TGTGCCAGCAGCCGCTGGCCTCGACATCGTACGGGAGATACGCAGTATTTT